The 25 T cell receptor beta chains presented below share a single source sample, sequenced in a study of technical replicates of blood from a few donors. Profiling relied on immunoSEQ multiplex PCR, and the TCRdb table lists in-frame clones only, not all of them. The sample has 100,000 or so clones, 95% to 97% seen once. The specimen sequenced was T cells isolated from PBMCs. Source of these receptors: a human donor in good health.

This rearrangement joins TRBV21-1 to TRBJ2-7; the tabulated D call, TRBD2, remains unverified against the DNA. TRBV21-1 is a recognized pseudogene. This CDR3 comprises 14 residues. DNA of the CDR3: TGTGCCAACAACGGACTAGCGGGAACCTACGAGCAGTACTTC. Translated, it gives CANNGLAGTYEQYF.

The chain joins TRBV7-8 to TRBJ2-2, with a weak D call TRBD2 (5 bases). The CDR3 extends over 15 amino acids. CDR1 and CDR2 from the germline V gene are SGHVS and FQNEAQ. V was pared by 2 bases and J by 5 bases, with 12 bases between. The CDR3 region has the DNA TGTGCCAGCAGCTTAAGGGCCGAGGGTACCGGGGAGCTGTTTTTT. Translated: CASSLRAEGTGELFF. The entire variable domain, with the rest obtained from reference TRBV7-8 and TRBJ2-2, is as follows: GAGVSQSPRYKVAKRGQDVALRCDPISGHVSLFWYQQALGQGPEFLTYFQNEAQLDKSGLPSDRFFAERPEGSVSTLKIQRTQQEDSAVYLCASSLRAEGTGELFFGEGSRLTVL.

This chain connects TRBV27 to TRBJ2-6; 9 bases fit TRBD1. Trimming took 2 bases from V and 0 from J; bases not matched to a gene: 8. Germline CDR1 and CDR2: MNHEY and SMNVEV (reference sequence). The CDR3 consists of 19 residues. The CDR3 here is CASSLGGTGFLSGANVLTF. The CDR3 bases are TGTGCCAGCAGTTTAGGTGGGACAGGGTTTCTCTCTGGGGCCAACGTCCTGACTTTC.

This sequence joins TRBV2 and TRBJ2-5, with unresolved D. The V gene's germline CDR1 is SNHLY and CDR2 FYNNEI. The CDR3 spans 13 residues. V dropped 1 base and J dropped 9 bases, with 12 bases sitting between them. CDR3 bases: TGTGCCAGCAGTGAAGTCCCAGTTTTGCCCCAGTACTTC. This sequence encodes CASSEVPVLPQYF. Full variable domain (rest looked up from reference TRBV2 and TRBJ2-5): EPEVTQTPSHQVTQMGQEVILRCVPISNHLYFYWYRQILGQKVEFLVSFYNNEISEKSEIFDDQFSVERPDGSNFTLKIRSTKLEDSAMYFCASSEVPVLPQYFGPGTRLLVL.

This sequence joins TRBV11-3 and TRBJ2-5, with D possibly being TRBD1 (6 bases). The ends were cut back, 1 base at V and 5 bases at J, with 14 bases in the middle. Germline CDR1 and CDR2: SGHNT and YENEEA. The CDR3 has 15 amino acids. The CDR3 loop is CASSLGVGARETQYF. As DNA, the CDR3 is TGTGCCAGCAGCTTAGGAGTGGGGGCCAGGGAGACCCAGTACTTC.

This chain uses TRBV11-2 with TRBJ2-5; 8 bases are shared with TRBD2. The CDR3 loop spans 14 amino acids. The germline CDR1 and CDR2 sequences are SGHAT and FQNNGV. V was clipped by 0 bases and J by 4 bases; unmatched bases: 1. The CDR3: CASSLDLAGETQYF. The CDR3 region has the DNA TGTGCCAGCAGCTTAGATCTAGCGGGAGAGACCCAGTACTTC. Together with reference TRBV11-2 and TRBJ2-5, the CDR3 gives the full variable domain: EAGVAQSPRYKIIEKRQSVAFWCNPISGHATLYWYQQILGQGPKLLIQFQNNGVVDDSQLPKDRFSAERLKGVDSTLKIQPAKLEDSAVYLCASSLDLAGETQYFGPGTRLLVL.

A few counts support this clone. The J gene is TRBJ1-1, the V gene TRBV30; 7 bases are a match to TRBD1. Trimming took 5 bases from V and 4 from J; bases not matched to a gene: 7. Germline CDR1 and CDR2: GTSNPN and SVGIG (reference sequence). CDR3 size: 13 residues. CDR3 in amino acids: CAWARQGATEAFF. The CDR3 nucleotides read TGTGCCTGGGCCCGACAGGGAGCCACTGAAGCTTTCTTT.

The gene calls are TRBV5-1 and TRBJ1-2; tentatively, D is TRBD1 (5 bases). V was pared by 4 bases and J by 7 bases, with 17 bases between. The germline V gene has CDR1 SGHRS and CDR2 YFSETQ. The CDR3 is 14 amino acids. The CDR3 DNA reads as TGCGCCAGCAGCCACACAGGTGGGGACTTTGGCTACACCTTC. It codes for CASSHTGGDFGYTF.

The J gene is TRBJ2-5, the V gene TRBV10-3, with TRBD1 as a possible D gene (5 bases). CDR3 length: 14 residues. V lost 0 bases, J lost 2 bases, and 7 bases lay in between. Per germline, CDR1 ENHRY and CDR2 SYGVKD. The CDR3 DNA reads TGTGCCATCAGTGAGTCGACAGTTCAAGAGACCCAGTACTTC. It translates to CAISESTVQETQYF.

The sample holds one count of this clone. V gene TRBV6-5 combines with J gene TRBJ1-1; D is unclear. V was clipped by 2 bases and J by 7 bases, with 11 bases between them. The CDR3 consists of 13 residues. Germline V lookup: CDR1 MNHEY, CDR2 SVGAGI. The CDR3 here is CASSYTDYNEAFF. As DNA, the CDR3 is TGTGCCAGCAGTTACACGGACTATAATGAAGCTTTCTTT.

The rearrangement links TRBV28 to TRBJ2-5, with 9 bases that match TRBD1. With 5 bases clipped from V and 2 bases from J, the junction kept 3 bases outside the gene matches. This CDR3 has 14 residues. The V gene's germline CDR1 is MDHEN and CDR2 SYDVKM. As DNA, the CDR3 is TGTGCCAGCAGTCCCGACAGGGGGCAAGAGACCCAGTACTTC. Protein: CASSPDRGQETQYF.

The V call is TRBV2, the J call TRBJ1-3; 9 bases line up with TRBD1. Unmatched junction bases numbered 14, after V lost 3 bases and J lost 2 bases. CDR3 length: 19 residues. Germline values: CDR1 SNHLY, CDR2 FYNNEI. The DNA for the CDR3 is TGTGCCAGCAGTGACTTAGGGACAGGGTCACCGACGACTGGAAACACCATATATTTT. Encoded protein: CASSDLGTGSPTTGNTIYF.

The chain is built from TRBV10-3 and TRBJ1-5; 9 nucleotides match TRBD1. This CDR3 is built from 19 residues. Germline assignment: CDR1 ENHRY and CDR2 SYGVKD. V gave up 2 bases and J gave up 0 bases; unmatched junction bases: 11. CDR3 in DNA: TGTGCCATCAGTGAGGCCCTCGGGGGACAGGGTTATAGCAATCAGCCCCAGCATTTT. Residues: CAISEALGGQGYSNQPQHF.

J is TRBJ2-1 and V is TRBV5-5, with D perhaps TRBD2 (6 bases). The CDR3 spans 15 residues. Per germline, CDR1 SGHKS and CDR2 YYEKEE (reference sequence). Between the trimmed V and J ends, which lost 3 bases and 0 bases, there was a span of 10 bases. The CDR3, as DNA: TGTGCCAGCAGCTCCAGGGACTTCTCCTACAATGAGCAGTTCTTC. The encoded protein is CASSSRDFSYNEQFF.

The chain links TRBV29-1 to TRBJ2-1, with D maybe TRBD1 (6 bases). V gave up 7 bases and J gave up 9 bases, with 16 bases separating them. This CDR3 spans 12 amino acids. Germline V gene lookup returns CDR1 SQVTM and CDR2 ANQGSEA. The CDR3 reads CSEGDPTGEQFF. The CDR3 coding sequence is TGCAGCGAGGGGGACCCTACTGGTGAGCAGTTCTTC.

The gene calls are TRBV15 and TRBJ2-3; TRBD2 agrees at 9 bases. This CDR3 comprises 17 residues. J lost 1 base, V lost 2 bases, and 7 bases had no gene match. The V gene's germline CDR1 is LNHNV and CDR2 YYDKDF (reference sequence). The CDR3 loop reads CATSRRKREVGTDTQYF. The CDR3 coding sequence is TGTGCCACCAGCAGAAGGAAGCGGGAGGTGGGCACAGATACGCAGTATTTT.

V gene TRBV13 combines with J gene TRBJ2-7; 7 nucleotides match TRBD2. Germline V gene sequence: CDR1 PRHDT, CDR2 FYEKMQ (reference sequence). CDR3 length equals 17 residues. V was pared by 3 bases and J by 5 bases, with 16 bases of the junction left unmatched. CDR3 residues: CASSFNRFTRTRNEQYF. CDR3 DNA: TGTGCCAGCAGCTTTAACAGATTTACGAGGACTAGGAACGAGCAGTACTTC.

The V gene is TRBV28, the J gene TRBJ2-7; tentative D call: TRBD1 (6 bases). The length of the CDR3 is 13 residues. V was pared by 5 bases and J by 7 bases, with 15 bases between. The V gene's germline CDR1 is MDHEN and CDR2 SYDVKM. DNA of the CDR3: TGTGCCAGCAGTAACTACAGGGTGGCGGAGCAGTACTTC. As protein: CASSNYRVAEQYF.

The genes are TRBV5-5 and TRBJ2-7, with a weak D call TRBD2 (5 bases). Trimming took 4 bases from V and 6 from J, leaving 14 bases between them. Germline V lookup: CDR1 SGHKS, CDR2 YYEKEE (reference sequence). This CDR3 comprises 13 residues. The CDR3 region is CASSQGLEGEQYF. CDR3 DNA: TGTGCCAGCAGCCAAGGACTGGAAGGCGAGCAGTACTTC.

V gene TRBV6-5 combines with J gene TRBJ1-2; D is possibly TRBD1 (5 bases). The CDR3 runs to 13 residues. Per germline, CDR1 MNHEY and CDR2 SVGAGI. V gave up 6 bases and J gave up 3 bases, with 11 bases separating them. The CDR3 spells CASSPIGDYGYTF. CDR3 coding DNA: TGTGCCAGCAGCCCGATAGGGGACTATGGCTACACCTTC.

This chain links TRBV7-9 with TRBJ1-1; TRBD1 is a possible D gene (6 bases). CDR3 size: 12 residues. Germline CDR1 reads SEHNR; CDR2 reads FQNEAQ (reference sequence). The V and J ends lost 7 bases and 5 bases respectively, with 11 bases between them. Written as DNA, the CDR3 is TGTGCCAGCACAGGGGTTCGAACTGAAGCTTTCTTT. Amino acids: CASTGVRTEAFF.

This clone was counted once. The J gene is TRBJ1-1, the V gene TRBV18, with D maybe TRBD1 (6 bases). Germline V gene data show CDR1 as KGHSH and CDR2 as LQKENI. V was pared by 3 bases and J by 3 bases, with 14 bases between. The CDR3 totals 15 residues. CDR3 sequence (DNA): TGTGCCAGCTCACCTCGGGGGGCTAGTGACACTGAAGCTTTCTTT. Translating it yields CASSPRGASDTEAFF.

The gene calls are TRBV15 and TRBJ2-1; 9 nucleotides agree with TRBD2. With 9 bases clipped from V and 0 bases from J, the junction kept 0 bases outside the gene matches. There are 13 residues in the CDR3. Germline V gives CDR1 LNHNV, CDR2 YYDKDF (reference sequence). The CDR3 DNA reads as TGTGCCACGGGACTAGCCTCCTACAATGAGCAGTTCTTC. This encodes CATGLASYNEQFF.

This chain uses TRBV9 with TRBJ2-1, with 9 bases fitting TRBD1. The J segment lost 2 bases and the V segment lost 4 bases, leaving 10 bases of the junction unmatched. Germline V CDR1 and CDR2: SGDLS, YYNGEE. This CDR3 region has 17 residues. The CDR3 coding sequence is TGTGCCAGCAGCCCTTGGACAGGGGAAGGGACCTACAATGAGCAGTTCTTC. Translating it yields CASSPWTGEGTYNEQFF.

The gene calls are TRBV5-6 and TRBJ2-1; maybe TRBD1 (6 bases). Per germline, CDR1 SGHDT and CDR2 YYEEEE. The CDR3 is 12 residues long. Trimming took 4 bases from V and 9 from J, leaving 11 bases between them. CDR3 sequence reads: CASSITGLEQFF. In DNA, the CDR3 is TGTGCCAGCAGCATTACAGGGCTTGAGCAGTTCTTC.